The present T cell receptor (beta chain) was sequenced within a study of cytomegalovirus exposure and HLA in healthy donors. The PCR contained 60 Vbeta and 13 Jbeta primers. TCRdb keeps only in-frame clones here, not all; method: immunoSEQ multiplex PCR. The table records hundreds of thousands of clones, about 78% of them present only once. The germline gives CDR1 SGHDT, CDR2 YYEEEE. The CDR3 contains 15 residues. V lost 3 bases, J lost 2 bases, and 4 bases stayed unmatched. The sample comprised PBMCs. The receptor was derived from a male donor in good health and CMV-seronegative. The J gene is TRBJ2-3, the V gene TRBV5-6; TRBD2 agrees at 9 bases. CDR3 bases: TGTGCCAGCAGCTATAGCGGGAGATACACAGATACGCAGTATTTT. It encodes CASSYSGRYTDTQYF.